This passage covers 32 T cell receptor beta chains from one sample sequenced in a study of CD8 T cells in Susac syndrome. Reverse transcription of about 0.45 to 1 ug RNA was carried out with random hexamers. TCRdb passed the immunoSEQ multiplex PCR reads through MiXCR, listing each CDR3 protein once. The sample shows roughly 190,000 distinct CDR3 sequences, 85% to 95% of them seen only once. Sequencing used CD8+ T cells from PBMCs. All receptors come from a human donor with Susac syndrome.

The genes are TRBV7-8 and TRBJ2-1, with 7 bases matching TRBD1. Germline CDR1 and CDR2: SGHVS and FQNEAQ. J lost 3 bases, V lost 8 bases, and 13 bases had no gene match. The CDR3 sequence is 16 residues long. The CDR3 protein is CASGSPGTDFYNEQFF. CDR3 bases: TGTGCCAGCGGCTCCCCTGGGACAGATTTCTACAATGAGCAGTTCTTC. Drawing the rest from reference TRBV7-8 and TRBJ2-1, the complete variable domain is GAGVSQSPRYKVAKRGQDVALRCDPISGHVSLFWYQQALGQGPEFLTYFQNEAQLDKSGLPSDRFFAERPEGSVSTLKIQRTQQEDSAVYLCASGSPGTDFYNEQFFGPGTRLTVL.

This chain joins TRBV4-1 and TRBJ2-1; TRBD2 agrees at 10 bases. CDR1 is MGHRA, CDR2 YSYEKL, per germline. The V and J ends lost 3 bases and 8 bases, in that order; junction bases with no gene match: 10. CDR3 length: 16 residues. The DNA for the CDR3 is TGCGCCAGCAGCCACAAACAAGCGGGAGGGTCGGATGAGCAGTTCTTC. It encodes CASSHKQAGGSDEQFF.

This clonotype was detected once. The genes are TRBV12-3 or TRBV12-4 and TRBJ2-5; D not resolved. V was trimmed by 1 base and J by 4 bases, leaving 10 bases between them. This CDR3 spans 14 amino acids. CDR3 DNA sequence: TGTGCCAGCAGTTTAGGCGGAAGACTAGAGACCCAGTACTTC. Translating gives CASSLGGRLETQYF.

The chain combines TRBV19 with TRBJ2-2; no firm D call. This CDR3 comprises 16 residues. In germline, CDR1 is LNHDA, CDR2 SQIVND (reference sequence). V lost 5 bases and J 1 base, leaving 14 bases between the germline ends. The CDR3 sequence: CASSPTTPLNTGELFF. The DNA of the CDR3 is TGTGCCAGTAGTCCAACGACCCCTTTGAACACCGGGGAGCTGTTTTTT.

V usage is TRBV30 and J usage is TRBJ2-3; D is unresolved. V was trimmed by 7 bases and J by 0 bases, leaving 8 bases between them. This CDR3 region has 12 residues. Germline V gene data show CDR1 as GTSNPN and CDR2 as SVGIG (reference sequence). The CDR3 DNA reads TGTGCCTTGACTGCTAGCACAGATACGCAGTATTTT. Translation gives CALTASTDTQYF.

The J gene is TRBJ2-7, the V gene TRBV5-1; tentatively, D is TRBD1 (6 bases). The V and J ends lost 0 bases and 4 bases respectively, with 11 bases between them. Germline V gene sequence: CDR1 SGHRS, CDR2 YFSETQ. The CDR3 loop spans 14 amino acids. CDR3 in amino acids: CASSLGGQVYEQYF. The CDR3 DNA sequence: TGCGCCAGCAGCTTGGGGGGACAAGTTTACGAGCAGTACTTC.

The rearrangement uses TRBV19 and TRBJ1-1; TRBD1 matches at 7 bases. This CDR3 is built from 14 residues. V shed 8 bases and J 3 bases; nucleotides not matched to a gene: 9. Germline CDR1 reads LNHDA; CDR2 reads SQIVND (reference sequence). CDR3 in amino acids: CASRNRGEYTEAFF. In DNA form, the CDR3 reads TGTGCCAGTCGCAACAGGGGAGAGTACACTGAAGCTTTCTTT.

This clonotype has only a few counts. At one end, the junction sequence differs from germline, possibly due to a read error. The chain recombines TRBV12-3 or TRBV12-4 with TRBJ2-7; tentatively, D is TRBD2 (5 bases). CDR3 length: 14 residues. CDR3 in DNA: TGTGCCAGCAGTCTAGCACCCCGATCCTACGAGCAGTACTTC. Protein product: CASSLAPRSYEQYF.

The V gene is TRBV20-1, the J gene TRBJ2-1, with a tentative D call TRBD2 (5 bases). The CDR3 extends over 14 amino acids. V lost 6 bases, J lost 0 bases, and 12 bases lay in between. From germline, CDR1 is DFQATT and CDR2 SNEGSKA (reference sequence). In nucleotides, the CDR3 is TGCAGTGCAGAGAGGGAGAGCTCCTACAATGAGCAGTTCTTC. This gives the protein CSAERESSYNEQFF.

The CDR3 region is CASSQDESGGADNEQFF. Here the CDR3 DNA reads TGCGCCAGCAGCCAAGATGAGAGCGGGGGGGCCGACAATGAGCAGTTCTTC. The chain is built from TRBV4-1 and TRBJ2-1; 10 bases fit TRBD2. The CDR3 consists of 17 residues. The germline V gene encodes CDR1 MGHRA and CDR2 YSYEKL. The junction had 7 bases not matched to a gene; V was cut back by 0 bases and J by 5 bases.

The V gene is TRBV3-1, the J gene TRBJ2-1; possible D gene TRBD2, 5 bases. CDR3 size: 16 residues. CDR1 is LGHDT and CDR2 is YNNKEL in the germline V gene (reference sequence). Trimming removed 2 bases at V and 2 bases at J, with 13 bases between. Here the CDR3 reads CASSQSNTRAYNEQFF. Here the CDR3 DNA reads TGTGCCAGCAGCCAATCAAACACTAGGGCCTACAATGAGCAGTTCTTC.

The chain uses TRBV4-1 and TRBJ1-2; D is possibly TRBD1 (6 bases). This CDR3 is 15 amino acids long. The germline V and J ends were trimmed by 4 bases and 4 bases, with 16 bases remaining between them. Germline CDR1 and CDR2: MGHRA and YSYEKL. The CDR3 nucleotides read TGCGCCAGCAGCCCCCAAGAGGGGGTGACCTATGGCTACACCTTC. It yields the protein CASSPQEGVTYGYTF.

This clonotype has more than one count but fewer than ten. The chain carries TRBV7-9 and TRBJ1-5; no clear D. Germline lookup yields CDR1 SEHNR and CDR2 FQNEAQ (reference sequence). Trimming took off 5 bases at V and 6 bases at J, with 14 bases between the two ends. This CDR3 comprises 14 residues. The CDR3 DNA is TGTGCCAGCAGCCCTTCGGGAGGGATTCAGCCCCAGCATTTT. Translating gives CASSPSGGIQPQHF. Full variable domain (remainder filled in from reference TRBV7-9 and TRBJ1-5): DTGVSQNPRHKITKRGQNVTFRCDPISEHNRLYWYRQTLGQGPEFLTYFQNEAQLEKSRLLSDRFSAERPKGSFSTLEIQRTEQGDSAMYLCASSPSGGIQPQHFGDGTRLSIL.

V usage is TRBV30 and J usage is TRBJ1-1; D is perhaps TRBD1 (5 bases). The germline CDR1 and CDR2 sequences are GTSNPN and SVGIG (reference sequence). The V end was cut by 0 bases, the J end by 4 bases, with 9 bases between. The CDR3 sequence is 13 residues long. Here the CDR3 DNA reads TGTGCCTGGAGTGTTTCAGGGAGCACTGAAGCTTTCTTT. It specifies CAWSVSGSTEAFF.

V usage is TRBV5-1 and J usage is TRBJ1-5; D gene unclear. Trimming removed 1 base from V and 1 base from J, with 9 bases in between. The CDR3 has 15 amino acids. From germline, CDR1 is SGHRS and CDR2 YFSETQ. DNA for the CDR3: TGCGCCAGCAGCTTGTGGAGGTCCAGCAATCAGCCCCAGCATTTT. This sequence encodes CASSLWRSSNQPQHF.

The chain uses TRBV27 and TRBJ1-1; a possible D gene is TRBD1 (5 bases). This CDR3 is 13 amino acids long. The V gene's germline CDR1 is MNHEY and CDR2 SMNVEV (reference sequence). The V end lost 4 bases, the J end lost 2 bases, and 8 bases lay between the germline ends. CDR3 sequence: CASSSGLNTEAFF. The DNA of the CDR3 is TGTGCCAGCAGTTCGGGACTAAACACTGAAGCTTTCTTT.

The CDR3 DNA follows: TGTGCCAGCAGCTACGGGACACATAGCACAGATACGCAGTATTTT. It is translated as CASSYGTHSTDTQYF. This chain uses TRBV27 with TRBJ2-3, with a weak D call TRBD1 (6 bases). Trimming took 6 bases from V and 0 from J, leaving 13 bases between them. The CDR3 runs 15 residues. Germline V gives CDR1 MNHEY, CDR2 SMNVEV (reference sequence).

The chain employs TRBV27 and TRBJ2-6, with no clear D. Germline CDR1 MNHEY, CDR2 SMNVEV (reference sequence). V was trimmed by 2 bases and J by 2 bases, leaving 4 bases between them. This CDR3 is built from 14 residues. In DNA, the CDR3 is TGTGCCAGCAGTTTAATAGCTGGGGCCAACGTCCTGACTTTC. It translates to CASSLIAGANVLTF.

V is TRBV15 and J is TRBJ1-5; D gene unclear. Germline-derived CDR1 and CDR2 are LNHNV and YYDKDF (reference sequence). The CDR3 length is 15 residues. V was shortened by 0 bases and J by 7 bases, with 13 bases between the two germline ends. As DNA, the CDR3 is TGTGCCACCAGCAGAGATTGGAGTAGGGAACAGCCCCAGCATTTT. This encodes CATSRDWSREQPQHF.

The CDR3 sequence is CASSEADRGTEAFF. CDR3 nucleotide sequence: TGTGCCAGCAGCGAGGCAGACAGGGGCACTGAAGCTTTCTTT. J is TRBJ1-1 and V is TRBV9; 8 bases are a match to TRBD1. CDR1 is SGDLS and CDR2 is YYNGEE in the germline V gene. V was clipped by 3 bases and J by 4 bases; unmatched bases: 5. The CDR3 is 14 residues long.

The chain couples TRBV5-1 to TRBJ2-1, with a weak D call TRBD2 (6 bases). The ends were cut back, 3 bases at V and 8 bases at J, with 21 bases in the middle. The CDR3 sequence is 16 residues long. Germline V CDR1 and CDR2: SGHRS, YFSETQ. The CDR3 loop reads CASSSLGRDLTDEQFF. The CDR3 DNA reads as TGCGCCAGCAGCTCGTTGGGGCGGGACCTCACGGATGAGCAGTTCTTC.

V usage is TRBV15 and J usage is TRBJ2-3, with D perhaps given as TRBD1 or TRBD2 (5 bases each). The germline V and J ends were trimmed by 0 bases and 4 bases, with 11 bases remaining between them. The CDR3 is made up of 15 amino acids. CDR1 LNHNV and CDR2 YYDKDF come from the germline V gene (reference sequence). The CDR3 region is CATSRDTGRADTQYF. The DNA for the CDR3 is TGTGCCACCAGCAGAGATACGGGGCGCGCAGATACGCAGTATTTT.

The V and J genes are TRBV3-1 and TRBJ1-6, with TRBD1 as a possible D gene (5 bases). The V end lost 6 bases, the J end lost 8 bases, and 14 bases lay between the germline ends. The CDR3 has 14 amino acids. Germline V gene lookup returns CDR1 LGHDT and CDR2 YNNKEL (reference sequence). In DNA, the CDR3 is TGTGCCAGCAGACCAGACAGTCTTCATTCACCCCTCCACTTT. It codes for CASRPDSLHSPLHF.

The rearrangement links TRBV29-1 to TRBJ2-2; perhaps TRBD2 as D (5 bases). The CDR3 covers 12 residues. V dropped 3 bases and J dropped 7 bases, with 9 bases sitting between them. Per the germline V gene, CDR1 is SQVTM and CDR2 is ANQGSEA. CDR3 loop: CSVEYGNGELFF. CDR3 bases: TGCAGCGTTGAGTACGGGAACGGGGAGCTGTTTTTT.

The V and J genes are TRBV20-1 and TRBJ1-2, with D uncertain. Germline loops: CDR1 DFQATT, CDR2 SNEGSKA (reference sequence). CDR3 length: 12 amino acids. The V and J ends lost 5 bases and 2 bases respectively, with 9 bases between them. CDR3 bases: TGCAGTGCTTCGACCAGCAACTATGGCTACACCTTC. Translated, it gives CSASTSNYGYTF.

J is TRBJ2-6 and V is TRBV5-1, with 10 positions matching TRBD2. This CDR3 has 18 amino acids. Germline lookup yields CDR1 SGHRS and CDR2 YFSETQ. Trimming removed 0 bases from V and 2 bases from J; junction bases left unmatched: 5. The CDR3 is CASSLALAGEAGANVLTF. Written as DNA, the CDR3 is TGCGCCAGCAGCTTGGCCCTAGCGGGAGAGGCTGGGGCCAACGTCCTGACTTTC.

This chain joins TRBV6-5 and TRBJ2-1, with a tentative D call TRBD1 (6 bases). CDR1 and CDR2 (germline): MNHEY, SVGAGI. The CDR3 length is 14 residues. V was trimmed by 5 bases and J by 9 bases, leaving 17 bases between them. The CDR3: CASSRDTARGEQFF. The CDR3, as DNA: TGTGCCAGCAGTCGGGACACCGCCCGGGGTGAGCAGTTCTTC.

This clonotype was counted between two and nine times. The gene calls are TRBV9 and TRBJ1-1; D is perhaps TRBD1 (5 bases). From germline, CDR1 is SGDLS and CDR2 YYNGEE. V lost 3 bases to trimming and J lost 6 bases, with 9 bases between them. This CDR3 has 12 amino acids. In DNA, the CDR3 is TGTGCCAGCAGCGGTGGGACTGCTGAAGCTTTCTTT. This codes for CASSGGTAEAFF.

The V call is TRBV12-3 or TRBV12-4, the J call TRBJ1-1; D uncertain. CDR3 length: 12 residues. Trimming removed 8 bases at V and 0 bases at J, with 7 bases between. CDR3 coding DNA: TGTGCCAGCGAAGTTATGAACACTGAAGCTTTCTTT. Amino acids: CASEVMNTEAFF.

The rearrangement joins TRBV3-1 to TRBJ1-6; possible D gene TRBD1, 6 bases. The V gene lost 1 base and the J gene lost 10 bases, with 11 bases spanning the gap. Germline loops: CDR1 LGHDT, CDR2 YNNKEL (reference sequence). The CDR3 sequence is 14 residues long. CDR3 DNA: TGTGCCAGCAGCCAAGTGTCAGGGGTGTCACCCCTCCACTTT. Its protein product is CASSQVSGVSPLHF.

The chain has TRBV3-1 and TRBJ2-7, with D uncertain. The germline V gene encodes CDR1 LGHDT and CDR2 YNNKEL (reference sequence). Trimming stripped 1 base from V and 0 bases from J, with 13 bases between. This CDR3 has 16 amino acids. The CDR3 DNA follows: TGTGCCAGCAGCCAAGGTTATGCAGGAGCCTCCTACGAGCAGTACTTC. Residues: CASSQGYAGASYEQYF.

The gene calls are TRBV29-1 and TRBJ2-7, with 10 bases that match TRBD2. V lost 7 bases and J lost 6; bases outside the gene matches: 6. Germline lookup yields CDR1 SQVTM and CDR2 ANQGSEA. CDR3 length: 12 residues. In DNA form, the CDR3 reads TGCAGCGGATGGACTAGCGGAGGCGAGCAGTACTTC. This sequence encodes CSGWTSGGEQYF.